This T cell receptor beta chain was captured in a study of cytomegalovirus exposure and HLA in healthy donors. General study points: High specificity and sensitivity for cytomegalovirus status were reported for the classifier. Rarity marked most TCR sequences, yet some public TCRs occurred in many donors.

Assay used: immunoSEQ multiplex PCR; TCRdb lists only in-frame clones, some missing. Among around 250,000 clones listed, around 90% were seen once. For this clone: Antigen unknown.

The clonotype originates from a woman under 30 in good health and CMV-seronegative. Sequencing used PBMCs.

The CDR3 DNA reads TGCGCCAGCAGCCAAGAGGGCGGGCTATACAATGAGCAGTTCTTC. This encodes CASSQEGGLYNEQFF. This chain links TRBV4-3 with TRBJ2-1; D is possibly TRBD2 (5 bases). Trimming removed 0 bases from V and 4 bases from J, with 10 bases in between. Germline V CDR1 and CDR2: LGHNA, YSLEER. This CDR3 is 15 amino acids long.